A selection of T cell receptor beta chains follows, all from one sample in a study of beta chain features in type 1 diabetes. Method: immunoSEQ multiplex PCR; TCRdb's copy keeps in-frame clones and lacks some. Seen here are fewer than 350,000 clones, 15% to 20% observed once, and the top ten hold around 0.045%. The sample was naive CD4+ T cells from blood. The source of these receptors is a woman aged 18-29 years in good health. The CDR3 runs from the conserved cysteine through the conserved F or W. The order of the fields is J gene, V gene, D gene, clone size, CDR3 DNA, CDR3 protein. A D gene is named only where the DNA matches it firmly. A row's size may be missing; if present it is once, few, many or a size class.

j_gene: TRBJ1-2; v_gene: TRBV4-1; d_gene: TRBD1; abundance: -; CDR3nt: TGCGCCAGCAGCCACCTCCAGGGGGCCGACCTTAATGGCTACACCTTC; CDR3aa: CASSHLQGADLNGYTF
j_gene: TRBJ2-3; v_gene: TRBV7-9; d_gene: TRBD2; abundance: -; CDR3nt: TGTGCTACGCTGACTAGCGGAACAGATACGCAGTATTTT; CDR3aa: CATLTSGTDTQYF
j_gene: TRBJ2-1; v_gene: TRBV18; d_gene: TRBD2; abundance: once; CDR3nt: TGTGCCAGCTCGACTAGCGAACAATCCTACAATGAGCAGTTCTTC; CDR3aa: CASSTSEQSYNEQFF
j_gene: TRBJ1-2; v_gene: TRBV4-1; d_gene: -; abundance: -; CDR3nt: TGCGCCAGCAGCCAAGGGGCAGGTCCTCTAAACTATGGCTACACCTTC; CDR3aa: CASSQGAGPLNYGYTF
j_gene: TRBJ2-1; v_gene: TRBV7-3; d_gene: TRBD1; abundance: -; CDR3nt: TGTGCCAGCAGCCTCGACAGGGGGGCGTACAATGAGCAGTTCTTC; CDR3aa: CASSLDRGAYNEQFF
j_gene: TRBJ2-7; v_gene: TRBV6-4; d_gene: TRBD2; abundance: -; CDR3nt: TGTGCCAGCAGTGTCCCCGCCCTAGCGGAGAGCTCCTACGAGCAGTACTTC; CDR3aa: CASSVPALAESSYEQYF
j_gene: TRBJ1-1; v_gene: TRBV19; d_gene: TRBD1; abundance: -; CDR3nt: TGTGCCAGTACTTTGGACAGGATCAACACTGAAGCTTTCTTT; CDR3aa: CASTLDRINTEAFF
j_gene: TRBJ2-1; v_gene: TRBV28; d_gene: TRBD2; abundance: -; CDR3nt: TGTGCCAGCAGCGCGGGACTAGTCAATGAGCAGTTCTTC; CDR3aa: CASSAGLVNEQFF
j_gene: TRBJ2-7; v_gene: TRBV7-2; d_gene: TRBD2; abundance: once; CDR3nt: TGTGCCAGCAGCTTAGCGCTGAGCGGGGGGAGGGAGCAGTACTTC; CDR3aa: CASSLALSGGREQYF
j_gene: TRBJ1-6; v_gene: TRBV4-3; d_gene: -; abundance: -; CDR3nt: TGCGCCAGCAGCCAGGACAGCTATGGGGATTCACCCCTCCACTTT; CDR3aa: CASSQDSYGDSPLHF
j_gene: TRBJ2-1; v_gene: TRBV4-1; d_gene: -; abundance: -; CDR3nt: TGCGCCAGCAGCCCGGTAGTCTCCGTAAGGGGTAATGAGCAGTTCTTC; CDR3aa: CASSPVVSVRGNEQFF
j_gene: TRBJ2-5; v_gene: TRBV7-2; d_gene: TRBD2; abundance: -; CDR3nt: TGTGCCAGCCGGCTGGGACTAGTCCAAGAGACCCAGTACTTC; CDR3aa: CASRLGLVQETQYF
j_gene: TRBJ2-1; v_gene: TRBV20-1; d_gene: TRBD2; abundance: -; CDR3nt: TGCAGTGCTAGTAGCGGGAATGAGCAGTTCTTC; CDR3aa: CSASSGNEQFF
j_gene: TRBJ2-5; v_gene: TRBV4-1; d_gene: TRBD2; abundance: -; CDR3nt: TGCGCCAGCAGCCTGGGAAGTAGCGGGGGGCAAGAGACCCAGTACTTC; CDR3aa: CASSLGSSGGQETQYF
j_gene: TRBJ2-2; v_gene: TRBV7-9; d_gene: -; abundance: -; CDR3nt: TGTGCCAGCAGTCCCAGACAGGGAGGCACCGGGGAGCTGTTTTTT; CDR3aa: CASSPRQGGTGELFF
j_gene: TRBJ1-6; v_gene: TRBV5-1; d_gene: -; abundance: -; CDR3nt: TGCGCCAGCAGCCAAGGACCGACAGGAGATAATTCACCCCTCCACTTT; CDR3aa: CASSQGPTGDNSPLHF
j_gene: TRBJ2-2; v_gene: TRBV25-1; d_gene: TRBD2; abundance: few; CDR3nt: TGTGCCAGCAGTGAATCGACACTAGCGGGACGGACCGGGGAGCTGTTTTTT; CDR3aa: CASSESTLAGRTGELFF
j_gene: TRBJ1-2; v_gene: TRBV7-9; d_gene: -; abundance: -; CDR3nt: TGTGCCAGCAGCTCCGGGGATTATGGCTACACCTTC; CDR3aa: CASSSGDYGYTF
j_gene: TRBJ2-3; v_gene: TRBV11-2; d_gene: TRBD2; abundance: -; CDR3nt: TGTGCCGGATCTTATAGCGGGAGCGGAACAGATACGCAGTATTTT; CDR3aa: CAGSYSGSGTDTQYF
j_gene: TRBJ2-3; v_gene: TRBV5-4; d_gene: TRBD2; abundance: few; CDR3nt: TGTGCCAGCAGCAACCCCAGCGGGGGCTCCACAGATACGCAGTATTTT; CDR3aa: CASSNPSGGSTDTQYF
j_gene: TRBJ2-3; v_gene: TRBV27; d_gene: -; abundance: few; CDR3nt: TGTGCCAGCAGTACGACAACCGGGACATGGGGCACAGATACGCAGTATTTT; CDR3aa: CASSTTTGTWGTDTQYF
j_gene: TRBJ1-1; v_gene: TRBV6-6; d_gene: -; abundance: -; CDR3nt: TGTGCTTGTGGAGGGAACACTGAAGCTTTCTTT; CDR3aa: CACGGNTEAFF
j_gene: TRBJ2-5; v_gene: TRBV7-3; d_gene: -; abundance: few; CDR3nt: TGTGCCAGCAGCTTAATGGGGGGGCACGAGACCCAGTACTTC; CDR3aa: CASSLMGGHETQYF
j_gene: TRBJ2-5; v_gene: TRBV30; d_gene: TRBD2; abundance: few; CDR3nt: TGTGCCTGGGCTAGCGGGCTACAAGAGACCCAGTACTTC; CDR3aa: CAWASGLQETQYF
j_gene: TRBJ2-1; v_gene: TRBV4-2; d_gene: TRBD1; abundance: -; CDR3nt: TGTGCCAGCAGCCCCCCGACAGGGCCCGGACACAATGAGCAGTTCTTC; CDR3aa: CASSPPTGPGHNEQFF
j_gene: TRBJ1-3; v_gene: TRBV15; d_gene: -; abundance: few; CDR3nt: TGTGCCACCAGCAGAGGGACAAGTGGAAACACCATATATTTT; CDR3aa: CATSRGTSGNTIYF
j_gene: TRBJ2-7; v_gene: TRBV7-2; d_gene: -; abundance: few; CDR3nt: TGTGCCAGCAGCTTACGTAAAACAGCCTCACTGGGTGAGCAGTACTTC; CDR3aa: CASSLRKTASLGEQYF
j_gene: TRBJ2-3; v_gene: TRBV10-3; d_gene: -; abundance: -; CDR3nt: TGTGCCATCAGTGAGTCCCCCGGCACAGATACGCAGTATTTT; CDR3aa: CAISESPGTDTQYF
j_gene: TRBJ2-1; v_gene: TRBV4-1; d_gene: -; abundance: once; CDR3nt: TGCGCCAGCAGCCAACCCCGGACAGCTAACAATGAGCAGTTCTTC; CDR3aa: CASSQPRTANNEQFF
j_gene: TRBJ2-3; v_gene: TRBV5-1; d_gene: TRBD2; abundance: few; CDR3nt: TGCGCCAGCAGCTTCCGGGAGGGCCGAGATACGCAGTATTTT; CDR3aa: CASSFREGRDTQYF
j_gene: TRBJ2-1; v_gene: TRBV15; d_gene: TRBD2; abundance: -; CDR3nt: TGTGCCAGCAGGACTAGCGGGAGGAGTGAGCAGTTCTTC; CDR3aa: CASRTSGRSEQFF
j_gene: TRBJ2-3; v_gene: TRBV5-1; d_gene: -; abundance: -; CDR3nt: TGCGCCAGCAGCAGGGGGGGCCCTAGCACAGATACGCAGTATTTT; CDR3aa: CASSRGGPSTDTQYF
j_gene: TRBJ2-2; v_gene: TRBV5-1; d_gene: -; abundance: -; CDR3nt: TGCGCCAGCAGCTTGAGAGCGAACACCGGGGAGCTGTTTTTT; CDR3aa: CASSLRANTGELFF
j_gene: TRBJ2-4; v_gene: TRBV15; d_gene: -; abundance: few; CDR3nt: TGTGCCACCAGCAGAGATCGATGGGGGGAAACCAAAAACATTCAGTACTTC; CDR3aa: CATSRDRWGETKNIQYF
j_gene: TRBJ2-3; v_gene: TRBV10-2; d_gene: -; abundance: few; CDR3nt: TGCGCCAGCAGTGAGTCGCGGATGGATACGCAGTATTTT; CDR3aa: CASSESRMDTQYF
j_gene: TRBJ2-3; v_gene: TRBV29-1; d_gene: -; abundance: few; CDR3nt: TGCAGCGTTGAAGTTCAGGACACAGATACGCAGTATTTT; CDR3aa: CSVEVQDTDTQYF
j_gene: TRBJ2-3; v_gene: TRBV4-1; d_gene: -; abundance: -; CDR3nt: TGCGCCAGCAGCCAAGTTTACAGGGCGGCAGATACGCAGTATTTT; CDR3aa: CASSQVYRAADTQYF
j_gene: TRBJ2-5; v_gene: TRBV4-1; d_gene: TRBD1; abundance: -; CDR3nt: TGCGCCAGCAGCCCTGGCGGGACAGGGACCACCAAAGAGACCCAGTACTTC; CDR3aa: CASSPGGTGTTKETQYF
j_gene: TRBJ1-5; v_gene: TRBV7-9; d_gene: -; abundance: -; CDR3nt: TGTGCCAGCAGCCCGGGGGGGGAGCGGAATCAGCCCCAGCATTTT; CDR3aa: CASSPGGERNQPQHF
j_gene: TRBJ1-2; v_gene: TRBV2; d_gene: TRBD1; abundance: -; CDR3nt: TGTGCCAGCAGCCGAGGGGACAGGGGCTATGGCTACACCTTC; CDR3aa: CASSRGDRGYGYTF
j_gene: TRBJ1-5; v_gene: TRBV9; d_gene: -; abundance: -; CDR3nt: TGTGCCAGCAGCGTAGGAGACAGTTATCAGCCCCAGCATTTT; CDR3aa: CASSVGDSYQPQHF
j_gene: TRBJ2-7; v_gene: TRBV5-1; d_gene: -; abundance: -; CDR3nt: TGCGCCAGCAGCTTTATGAACTACCTTCATGGCGAGCAGTACTTC; CDR3aa: CASSFMNYLHGEQYF
j_gene: TRBJ2-1; v_gene: TRBV5-1; d_gene: -; abundance: -; CDR3nt: TGCGCCAGCAGGTTCCAGAACAATGAGCAGTTCTTC; CDR3aa: CASRFQNNEQFF
j_gene: TRBJ2-6; v_gene: TRBV29-1; d_gene: -; abundance: -; CDR3nt: TGCAGCGTTGAAGATCGGGGATCTGGGGCCAACGTCCTGACTTTC; CDR3aa: CSVEDRGSGANVLTF
j_gene: TRBJ2-5; v_gene: TRBV5-1; d_gene: TRBD1; abundance: -; CDR3nt: TGCGCCAGCAGCTTCACAGGGGGCGGGGAGACCCAGTACTTC; CDR3aa: CASSFTGGGETQYF
j_gene: TRBJ2-7; v_gene: TRBV7-8; d_gene: -; abundance: few; CDR3nt: TGTGCCAGCAGCTTAGCCTCGGGAGTTTACGAGCAGTACTTC; CDR3aa: CASSLASGVYEQYF
j_gene: TRBJ2-7; v_gene: TRBV30; d_gene: -; abundance: few; CDR3nt: TGTGCCTGGAGTGCAACCTACGAGCAGTACTTC; CDR3aa: CAWSATYEQYF
j_gene: TRBJ1-5; v_gene: TRBV7-9; d_gene: TRBD1; abundance: few; CDR3nt: TGTGCCAGCAGCCAGACAGGGTCTAGCAATCAGCCCCAGCATTTT; CDR3aa: CASSQTGSSNQPQHF
j_gene: TRBJ1-2; v_gene: TRBV30; d_gene: -; abundance: few; CDR3nt: TGTGCCTGGAGTGTTATCGGGGAAAACTATGGCTACACCTTC; CDR3aa: CAWSVIGENYGYTF
j_gene: TRBJ1-4; v_gene: TRBV7-9; d_gene: -; abundance: few; CDR3nt: TGTGCCAGCAGCCCCCGAGGCGGGTCAGGCGAACTGTTTTTT; CDR3aa: CASSPRGGSGELFF
j_gene: TRBJ2-1; v_gene: TRBV11-2; d_gene: TRBD2; abundance: -; CDR3nt: TGTGCCAGCAGGCGCAGGACTAGCGGGAGAAGCGAGCAGTTCTTC; CDR3aa: CASRRRTSGRSEQFF
j_gene: TRBJ2-4; v_gene: TRBV7-9; d_gene: TRBD2; abundance: -; CDR3nt: TGTGCCAGCAGCTTAGCGGGTAGACTAGCCACAGGCAAAAACATTCAGTACTTC; CDR3aa: CASSLAGRLATGKNIQYF
j_gene: TRBJ2-7; v_gene: TRBV20-1; d_gene: TRBD2; abundance: few; CDR3nt: TGCAGAGCGGGGGACTCCTACGAGCAGTACTTC; CDR3aa: CRAGDSYEQYF
j_gene: TRBJ1-1; v_gene: TRBV15; d_gene: -; abundance: few; CDR3nt: TGTGCCACCAGCAGGCATAGAGAGACTGAAGCTTTCTTT; CDR3aa: CATSRHRETEAFF
j_gene: TRBJ1-4; v_gene: TRBV9; d_gene: TRBD1; abundance: -; CDR3nt: TGTGCCAGCAGCGCTACCGGGACAGGGACTGAAAAACTGTTTTTT; CDR3aa: CASSATGTGTEKLFF
j_gene: TRBJ2-7; v_gene: TRBV27; d_gene: -; abundance: -; CDR3nt: TGTGCCAGCCTATCATACCCCAGCGGCGAGCAGTACTTC; CDR3aa: CASLSYPSGEQYF
j_gene: TRBJ1-1; v_gene: TRBV9; d_gene: TRBD1; abundance: -; CDR3nt: TGTGCCAGCAGCGGAGGGACAGGGGGGACTGAAGCTTTCTTT; CDR3aa: CASSGGTGGTEAFF
j_gene: TRBJ2-7; v_gene: TRBV2; d_gene: TRBD1; abundance: few; CDR3nt: TGTGCCAGCAGCCGGGACAGCTACATCTCCTACGAGCAGTACTTC; CDR3aa: CASSRDSYISYEQYF